This passage covers 10 T cell receptor beta chains from one sample sequenced in a study of blood T cell repertoires in COVID-19. Libraries were prepared by immunoSEQ multiplex PCR; TCRdb keeps only in-frame clonotypes and omits some of them. The sample lists a few hundred thousand clones, around 92% occurring once. The specimen sequenced was PBMCs or T cells enriched from blood (not recorded which). All receptors come from a woman younger than 45 who had recovered from COVID-19.

V usage is TRBV14 and J usage is TRBJ2-7; TRBD1 might be the D (6 bases). Deletions cut 0 bases from V and 12 bases from J, with 27 bases between. CDR1 and CDR2 (germline): SGHDN, FVKESK. The CDR3 sequence is 17 residues long. The CDR3 region has the DNA TGTGCCAGCAGCCAAGATCGATGGGGGACACGGGCCTTTGTAGGGTACTTC. Translation gives CASSQDRWGTRAFVGYF.

The rearrangement joins TRBV18 to TRBJ2-7; D unclear. CDR1 and CDR2 (germline): KGHSH, LQKENI. This CDR3 has 14 residues. V lost 3 bases and J 2 bases, leaving 11 bases between the germline ends. The CDR3 protein is CASSPRSGPYEQYF. CDR3 bases: TGTGCCAGCTCACCCCGGTCAGGTCCCTACGAGCAGTACTTC.

This chain links TRBV9 with TRBJ2-7; possible D gene TRBD1, 6 bases. Germline lookup yields CDR1 SGDLS and CDR2 YYNGEE. Trimming left V 6 bases short and J 6 bases short, with 16 bases between. This CDR3 spans 13 amino acids. The CDR3 DNA sequence: TGTGCCAGCACCCGGGACATACTTGGCGAGCAGTACTTC. Translating gives CASTRDILGEQYF.

This clone appeared a single time. The V and J genes are TRBV27 and TRBJ2-2; D possibly corresponds to TRBD2 (5 bases). The germline V gene has CDR1 MNHEY and CDR2 SMNVEV (reference sequence). V gave up 2 bases and J gave up 1 base, with 5 bases separating them. The CDR3 spans 14 residues. The CDR3 sequence: CASSLAGNTGELFF. The CDR3 coding sequence is TGTGCCAGCAGTTTAGCGGGGAACACCGGGGAGCTGTTTTTT.

J is TRBJ2-1 and V is TRBV28, with a weak D call TRBD2 (5 bases). V gave up 1 base and J gave up 13 bases, with 14 bases separating them. Germline assignment: CDR1 MDHEN and CDR2 SYDVKM. CDR3 length equals 13 residues. The CDR3 region has the DNA TGTGCCAGCAGTTTATCGGCGAGCGGAATACAGTTCTTC. As protein: CASSLSASGIQFF.

The chain combines TRBV9 with TRBJ2-7, with 7 positions matching TRBD1. The junction had 11 bases not matched to a gene; V was cut back by 4 bases and J by 7 bases. This CDR3 region has 14 residues. Germline CDR1 is SGDLS and CDR2 is YYNGEE. The DNA for the CDR3 is TGTGCCAGCAGCCCCTCGGGACAGCCGGGGGAGCAGTACTTC. Translated, it gives CASSPSGQPGEQYF.

This chain connects TRBV28 to TRBJ1-2, with a tentative D call TRBD1 (5 bases). The CDR3 extends over 13 amino acids. Trimming took off 3 bases at V and 2 bases at J, with 7 bases between the two ends. Germline-derived CDR1 and CDR2 are MDHEN and SYDVKM. CDR3 protein: CASSFGGNYGYTF. CDR3 nucleotide sequence: TGTGCCAGCAGTTTCGGGGGGAACTATGGCTACACCTTC.

J is TRBJ1-1 and V is TRBV6-5, with a possible D match to TRBD1 (5 bases). The CDR3 has 13 amino acids. V lost 8 bases, J lost 1 base, and 11 bases lay in between. Germline V gene lookup returns CDR1 MNHEY and CDR2 SVGAGI. The CDR3 DNA reads as TGTGCCAGCGAGTCGGGGGAGAACACTGAAGCTTTCTTT. This translates into CASESGENTEAFF.

The genes are TRBV18 and TRBJ2-7, with TRBD1 matching over 8 bases. V was clipped by 1 base and J by 0 bases; unmatched bases: 20. CDR1 is KGHSH and CDR2 is LQKENI in the germline V gene. CDR3 length equals 21 residues. The CDR3 spells CASSPLSPSEYRDRSSYEQYF. The CDR3 DNA is TGTGCCAGCTCACCACTTTCCCCTTCCGAATACCGGGACAGGAGCTCCTACGAGCAGTACTTC.

J is TRBJ2-1 and V is TRBV7-9, with D perhaps matching TRBD1 (6 bases). From germline, CDR1 is SEHNR and CDR2 FQNEAQ (reference sequence). The CDR3 runs 14 residues. Trimming left V 5 bases short and J 5 bases short, with 13 bases between. CDR3: CASSPGAGDNEQFF. CDR3 in DNA: TGTGCCAGCAGCCCCGGGGCAGGGGACAATGAGCAGTTCTTC.